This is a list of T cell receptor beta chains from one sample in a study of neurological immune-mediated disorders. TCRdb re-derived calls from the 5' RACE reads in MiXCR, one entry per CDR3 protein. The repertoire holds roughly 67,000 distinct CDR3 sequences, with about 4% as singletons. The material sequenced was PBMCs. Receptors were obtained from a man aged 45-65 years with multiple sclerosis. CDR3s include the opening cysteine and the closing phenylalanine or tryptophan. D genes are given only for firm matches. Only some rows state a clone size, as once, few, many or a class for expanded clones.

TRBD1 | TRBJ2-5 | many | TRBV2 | TGTGCCAGCAGTGAGGCAGGGGGCCTCCCAGAATCCCAAGAGACCCAGTACTTC | CASSEAGGLPESQETQYF
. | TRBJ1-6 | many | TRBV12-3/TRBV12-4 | TGTGCCAGCAGGGAAGGGGGTACACCCCTCCACTTT | CASREGGTPLHF
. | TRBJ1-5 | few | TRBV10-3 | TGTGCCATCAGTGAGAGGATCAGGGATCAGCCCCAGAATTTT | CAISERIRDQPQNF
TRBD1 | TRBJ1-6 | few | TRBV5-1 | TGCGCCAGCAGCCTGGACAGGGGTTCACCCCTCAACTTT | CASSLDRGSPLNF
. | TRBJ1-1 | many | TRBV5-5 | TGTGCCAGCAGCTGGGGGGTAGGGTTGAGCACTGAAGCTTTCTTT | CASSWGVGLSTEAFF
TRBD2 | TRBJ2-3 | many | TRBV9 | TGTGCCAGCAGCGTAGGGCTAGCGGGGTTCACAGATACGCAGTATTTT | CASSVGLAGFTDTQYF
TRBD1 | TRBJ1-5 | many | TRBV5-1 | TGCGCCAGCAGCCCGGGACAGGGGGCGAGGCAGCCCCAGCATTTT | CASSPGQGARQPQHF
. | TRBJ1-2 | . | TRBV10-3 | TGTGCCATCAGTGAGTCCGGAACGAACTATGGCTACACCTTC | CAISESGTNYGYTF
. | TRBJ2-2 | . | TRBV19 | TGTGCCAGTAGGCGGGAAAGGGCCTCGAACACCGGGGAGCTGTTTTTT | CASRRERASNTGELFF
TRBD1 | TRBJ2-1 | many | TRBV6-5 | TGTGCCAGCAACGGACAGGGAACGGGCTACAATGAGCAGTTCTTC | CASNGQGTGYNEQFF
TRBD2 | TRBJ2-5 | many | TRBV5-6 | TGTGCCAGCAGCTTTGCAGCGGGGAAAGAGACCCAGTACTTC | CASSFAAGKETQYF
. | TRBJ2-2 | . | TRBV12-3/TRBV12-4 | TGTGCCAGCCTTGCGGAAAGGAACACCGGGGAGCTGTTTTTT | CASLAERNTGELFF
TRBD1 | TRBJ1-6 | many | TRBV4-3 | TGCGCCAGCAGCCAAGATCTAGACAGGGGGAGATCACCCCTCCACTTT | CASSQDLDRGRSPLHF
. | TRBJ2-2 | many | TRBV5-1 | TGCGCCACCTCGAGGCAGCCGGAGGGGACCGGGGAGCTGTTTTTT | CATSRQPEGTGELFF
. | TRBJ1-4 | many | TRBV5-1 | TGCGCCAGCAGCCCCCCCCAGGACAGCCTCAATGAAAAACTGTTTTTT | CASSPPQDSLNEKLFF
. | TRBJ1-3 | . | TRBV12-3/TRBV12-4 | TGTGCCAGCAGCCTCCGCCAGTTCAGTTCTGGAAACACCATATATTTT | CASSLRQFSSGNTIYF
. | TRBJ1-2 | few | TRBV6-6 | TGTGCCAGCAGTTACTCGGGGGGTTTCACTAACTATGGCTACACCTTC | CASSYSGGFTNYGYTF
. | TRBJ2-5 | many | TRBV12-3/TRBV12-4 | TGTGCCAGCAGTTTTCAGGTGTCGGAGACCCAGTACTTC | CASSFQVSETQYF
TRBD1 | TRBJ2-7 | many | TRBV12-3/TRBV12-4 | TGTGCCAGCAGTTTTGGGCAGGGGGTATACTACGAGCAGTACTTC | CASSFGQGVYYEQYF
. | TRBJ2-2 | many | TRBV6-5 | TGTGCCAGCAGTTACTCCAGGGGGGCCGGGGAGCTGTTTTTT | CASSYSRGAGELFF
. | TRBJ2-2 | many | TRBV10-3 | TGTGCCATCAGTGAGTTTGGGGGACGGAACACCGGGGAGCTGTTTTTT | CAISEFGGRNTGELFF
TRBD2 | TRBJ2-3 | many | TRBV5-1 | TGCGCCAGCAGCTTGGAAACTAGCGGGAGCACAGATACGCAGTATTTT | CASSLETSGSTDTQYF
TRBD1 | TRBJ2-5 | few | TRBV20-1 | TGCAGTGCTAGAAACAGGGGAGAAGAGACCCAGTACTTC | CSARNRGEETQYF
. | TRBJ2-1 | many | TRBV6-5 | TGTGCCAGCAGTTACTGGGGATCGGGGGCGCGTTACAATGAGCAGTTCTTC | CASSYWGSGARYNEQFF
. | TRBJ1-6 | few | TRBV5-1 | TGCGCCAGCAGCTGGGGAAAGGGTCGGGCCCTCCACTTT | CASSWGKGRALHF
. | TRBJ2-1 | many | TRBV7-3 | TGTGCCAGCAGCCCCGACAGGACGCGAGTGGATGAGCAGTTCTTC | CASSPDRTRVDEQFF
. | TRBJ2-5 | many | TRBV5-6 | TGTGCCAGCAGCCCCCTCGGGAGCCTTCTGAAGACCCAGTACTTC | CASSPLGSLLKTQYF
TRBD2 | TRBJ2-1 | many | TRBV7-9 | TGTGCCAGCAGCCCCAAGAGACTAGCGGGGACATACAATGAGCAGTTCTTC | CASSPKRLAGTYNEQFF
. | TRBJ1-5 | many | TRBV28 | TGTGCCAGCAGTTTTTATGATCAGCCCCAGCATTTT | CASSFYDQPQHF
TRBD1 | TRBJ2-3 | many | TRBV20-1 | TGCAGTGGCGCGGACAGGGGGACTAGCACAGATACGCAGTATTTT | CSGADRGTSTDTQYF
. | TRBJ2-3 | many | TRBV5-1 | TGCGCCAGCAGCTTGTCGGGCTCGTTTAGCACAGATACGCAGTATTTT | CASSLSGSFSTDTQYF
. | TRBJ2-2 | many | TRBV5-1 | TGCGCCAGCAGACCGCCTGGGAACACCGGGGAGCTGTTTTTT | CASRPPGNTGELFF
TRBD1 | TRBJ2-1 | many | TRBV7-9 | TGTGCCAGCAGCTTAGGACAGGGTTCCTACAATGAGCAGTTCTTC | CASSLGQGSYNEQFF
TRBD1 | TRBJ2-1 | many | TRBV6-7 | TGTGCCAGCAGTTATGCGGGACAGGGGGCAGGTGAGCAGTTCTTC | CASSYAGQGAGEQFF
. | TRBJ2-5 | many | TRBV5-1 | TGCGCCAGCAGCGTGGGGGGCAGATGGGAGACCCAGTACTTC | CASSVGGRWETQYF
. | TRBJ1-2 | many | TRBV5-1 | TGCGCCAGCAGCTTGGATGTTTTGGGGGCGGATGGCTACACCTTC | CASSLDVLGADGYTF
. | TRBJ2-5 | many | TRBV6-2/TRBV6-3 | TGTGCCAGCAGTTCAAGCCAGGGAGGAGAGACCCAGTACTTC | CASSSSQGGETQYF
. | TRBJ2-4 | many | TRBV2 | TGTGCCAGCAGTCAGCCCGAATTAGCCAAAAACATTCAGTACTTC | CASSQPELAKNIQYF
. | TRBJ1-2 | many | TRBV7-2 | TGTGCCAGCAGCTTAGTCGACTGGGATGGCTACACCTTC | CASSLVDWDGYTF
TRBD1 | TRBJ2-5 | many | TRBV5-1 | TGCGCCAGCAGCTTGATCACCGGGACAGGGATGGGCGAGACCCAGTACTTC | CASSLITGTGMGETQYF
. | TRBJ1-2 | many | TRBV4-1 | TGCGCCAGCAGCCAAGAACCGACAGTAGACTATGGCTACACCTTC | CASSQEPTVDYGYTF
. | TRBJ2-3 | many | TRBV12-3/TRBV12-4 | TGTGCCAGCAGCTTGCTCAGGGAAGATACGCAGTATTTT | CASSLLREDTQYF